One and the same sample provided the 19 T cell receptor beta chains below, sequenced in a study of blood T cell repertoires in COVID-19. Profiled with immunoSEQ multiplex PCR; TCRdb holds only in-frame clones, not every one. The sample gives 25,000 to 35,000 clones, roughly nine tenths of which show up once; about 4.9% is in the top ten. Sequenced sample: peripheral blood. Receptor source: a human donor in a cohort sampled during active COVID-19.

This chain joins TRBV19 and TRBJ1-5; maybe TRBD1 (5 bases). Per germline, CDR1 LNHDA and CDR2 SQIVND (reference sequence). The CDR3 loop spans 15 amino acids. Trimming removed 3 bases at V and 9 bases at J, with 18 bases between. The CDR3 coding sequence is TGTGCCAGTAGTATCGGACACCTCGATAATTGGCCCCAGCATTTT. It specifies CASSIGHLDNWPQHF.

In nucleotides, the CDR3 is TGCGCCAGCAGCTTCAGTGGGGCCCACAATGAGCAGTTCTTC. This sequence encodes CASSFSGAHNEQFF. The gene calls are TRBV5-1 and TRBJ2-1, with a weak D call TRBD1 (5 bases). CDR1 and CDR2 from the germline V gene are SGHRS and YFSETQ. V was clipped by 2 bases and J by 5 bases, with 11 bases between them. The length of the CDR3 is 14 residues.

The V gene is TRBV27, the J gene TRBJ1-1, with TRBD1 matching 10 bases. V shed 5 bases and J 4 bases; nucleotides not matched to a gene: 4. The CDR3 extends over 14 amino acids. The germline V gene encodes CDR1 MNHEY and CDR2 SMNVEV (reference sequence). CDR3 sequence: CASSLRDRGTEAFF. The CDR3 DNA reads as TGTGCCAGCAGTCTCCGGGACAGGGGCACTGAAGCTTTCTTT.

The chain uses TRBV5-1 and TRBJ1-1, with D uncertain. The V and J ends lost 4 bases and 4 bases respectively, with 14 bases between them. CDR3 length equals 14 residues. Germline loops: CDR1 SGHRS, CDR2 YFSETQ. In DNA form, the CDR3 reads TGCGCCAGCAGCCCCGGAGGTATCAGCACTGAAGCTTTCTTT. Translation gives CASSPGGISTEAFF. Filled out from reference TRBV5-1 and TRBJ1-1, the complete variable domain reads KAGVTQTPRYLIKTRGQQVTLSCSPISGHRSVSWYQQTPGQGLQFLFEYFSETQRNKGNFPGRFSGRQFSNSRSEMNVSTLELGDSALYLCASSPGGISTEAFFGQGTRLTVV.

The chain recombines TRBV12-3 or TRBV12-4 with TRBJ1-1; D remains ambiguous. V was clipped by 10 bases and J by 11 bases, with 17 bases between them. CDR3 size: 11 residues. The CDR3 nucleotides read TGTGCCACCCAGAAGGTTACGGGTGCTTTCTTT. Its protein is CATQKVTGAFF.

V gene TRBV10-3 combines with J gene TRBJ1-3, with D possibly TRBD1 on 6 matching bases. The germline CDR1 and CDR2 sequences are ENHRY and SYGVKD. CDR3 length: 14 amino acids. V gave up 8 bases and J gave up 4 bases, with 15 bases separating them. The CDR3 region has the DNA TGTGCCATCTCTAGGACAGCTTCGGGAAACACCATATATTTT. It codes for CAISRTASGNTIYF.

This clone was counted a single time. The chain couples TRBV4-3 to TRBJ2-1, with 13 bases that match TRBD2. The V and J ends lost 0 bases and 12 bases, in that order; junction bases with no gene match: 8. In germline, CDR1 is LGHNA, CDR2 YSLEER. The CDR3 extends over 16 amino acids. The CDR3 bases are TGCGCCAGCAGCCAAGATTGGGGACTAGCGGGAAGTAGGCAGTTCTTC. Its protein product is CASSQDWGLAGSRQFF.

The chain carries TRBV19 and TRBJ1-2; no reliable D call. The CDR3 consists of 15 residues. CDR1 is LNHDA and CDR2 is SQIVND in the germline V gene (reference sequence). V was clipped by 5 bases and J by 0 bases, with 13 bases between them. The CDR3 region has the DNA TGTGCCAGTAGTCCTTCCTCGCTAGCTAACTATGGCTACACCTTC. Translating it yields CASSPSSLANYGYTF.

The J gene is TRBJ1-4, the V gene TRBV18; TRBD1 matches at 8 bases. Germline-derived CDR1 and CDR2 are KGHSH and LQKENI. The CDR3 totals 18 residues. V trimming: 4 bases; J trimming: 0 bases; junction bases outside the gene matches: 10. CDR3 nucleotide sequence: TGTGCCAGCTCACTTAACCAGGGGGCGGCGGCAACTAATGAAAAACTGTTTTTT. It is translated as CASSLNQGAAATNEKLFF.

The chain couples TRBV20-1 to TRBJ1-6; no definite D call. This CDR3 contains 11 residues. CDR1 DFQATT and CDR2 SNEGSKA come from the germline V gene (reference sequence). V lost 6 bases and J 9 bases, leaving 9 bases between the germline ends. The CDR3 is CSAVFGSPLHF. CDR3 sequence (DNA): TGCAGTGCCGTATTCGGTTCACCCCTCCACTTT.

This clone has only one observation. CDR3: CASGTGGVQYF. For the CDR3, the DNA is TGTGCCAGCGGGACAGGGGGGGTTCAGTACTTC. The rearrangement links TRBV6-5 to TRBJ2-4, with 11 bases fitting TRBD1. The CDR3 has 11 residues. Germline V CDR1 and CDR2: MNHEY, SVGAGI. V dropped 8 bases and J dropped 11; count of bases not matched to a gene: 2.

This chain connects TRBV5-5 to TRBJ2-3, with TRBD1 matching over 9 bases. Germline V lookup: CDR1 SGHKS, CDR2 YYEKEE (reference sequence). This CDR3 has 14 residues. The V and J ends lost 3 bases and 4 bases, in that order; junction bases with no gene match: 3. The chain's CDR3 is CASSSGTGSDTQYF. In DNA form, the CDR3 reads TGTGCCAGCAGCTCCGGGACAGGGTCAGATACGCAGTATTTT.

The rearrangement links TRBV28 to TRBJ1-5; D perhaps matches TRBD1 (6 bases). Germline assignment: CDR1 MDHEN and CDR2 SYDVKM. The CDR3 is 15 amino acids. Trimming stripped 4 bases from V and 0 bases from J, with 10 bases between. CDR3 nucleotides: TGTGCCAGCAGTTCCCAGGGGCCTAGCAATCAGCCCCAGCATTTT. Protein sequence: CASSSQGPSNQPQHF. The full variable domain, with the rest looked up from reference TRBV28 and TRBJ1-5, is DVKVTQSSRYLVKRTGEKVFLECVQDMDHENMFWYRQDPGLGLRLIYFSYDVKMKEKGDIPEGYSVSREKKERFSLILESASTNQTSMYLCASSSQGPSNQPQHFGDGTRLSIL.

The chain links TRBV15 to TRBJ2-7; tentative D call: TRBD2 (5 bases). Germline assignment: CDR1 LNHNV and CDR2 YYDKDF (reference sequence). The ends were cut back, 0 bases at V and 2 bases at J, with 8 bases in the middle. The CDR3 runs to 14 residues. This CDR3 reads CATSRERGTYEQYV. CDR3 nucleotide sequence: TGTGCCACCAGCAGAGAGAGAGGGACCTACGAGCAGTACGTC.

The rearrangement uses TRBV5-1 and TRBJ1-1; D possibly corresponds to TRBD1 (6 bases). Germline assignment: CDR1 SGHRS and CDR2 YFSETQ. With 2 bases removed from V and 1 base from J, the gap between germline ends came to 15 bases. The CDR3 consists of 16 residues. CDR3 DNA sequence: TGCGCCAGCAGCTTTGGTACAGGGTTTAGGAACACTGAAGCTTTCTTT. This translates into CASSFGTGFRNTEAFF. The complete variable domain, with remaining parts taken from reference TRBV5-1 and TRBJ1-1, reads KAGVTQTPRYLIKTRGQQVTLSCSPISGHRSVSWYQQTPGQGLQFLFEYFSETQRNKGNFPGRFSGRQFSNSRSEMNVSTLELGDSALYLCASSFGTGFRNTEAFFGQGTRLTVV.

The gene calls are TRBV19 and TRBJ1-3, with D unresolved. The germline V and J ends were trimmed by 10 bases and 0 bases, with 10 bases remaining between them. This CDR3 has 13 residues. Germline CDR1 is LNHDA and CDR2 is SQIVND (reference sequence). CDR3 sequence reads: CATVQSSGNTIYF. The CDR3 coding sequence is TGTGCCACCGTACAGAGCTCTGGAAACACCATATATTTT.

V gene TRBV6-5 combines with J gene TRBJ2-7, with 7 bases fitting TRBD1. This CDR3 region has 13 residues. CDR1 is MNHEY, CDR2 SVGAGI, per germline. J was trimmed by 6 bases and V by 6 bases; bases with no gene match: 8. CDR3 DNA: TGTGCCAGCAGCCCCTTGACAGGGTCCGAGCAGTACGTC. Amino acid sequence: CASSPLTGSEQYV.

The chain combines TRBV19 with TRBJ1-2; D gene unclear. This CDR3 has 12 residues. V was shortened by 7 bases and J by 4 bases, with 10 bases between the two germline ends. From germline, CDR1 is LNHDA and CDR2 SQIVND (reference sequence). The CDR3 DNA is TGTGCCAGTACGGGAGATACCTATGGCTACACCTTC. Its translation is CASTGDTYGYTF. Variable domain in full (rest from reference TRBV19 and TRBJ1-2): DGGITQSPKYLFRKEGQNVTLSCEQNLNHDAMYWYRQDPGQGLRLIYYSQIVNDFQKGDIAEGYSVSREKKESFPLTVTSAQKNPTAFYLCASTGDTYGYTFGSGTRLTVV.

V gene TRBV28 combines with J gene TRBJ1-6; 7 bases line up with TRBD1. V lost 7 bases and J lost 6; bases outside the gene matches: 6. This CDR3 comprises 14 residues. Germline V gene data show CDR1 as MDHEN and CDR2 as SYDVKM. The DNA for the CDR3 is TGTGCCAGCACTCTGGGGGACAGTAATTCACCCCTCCACTTT. It translates to CASTLGDSNSPLHF.